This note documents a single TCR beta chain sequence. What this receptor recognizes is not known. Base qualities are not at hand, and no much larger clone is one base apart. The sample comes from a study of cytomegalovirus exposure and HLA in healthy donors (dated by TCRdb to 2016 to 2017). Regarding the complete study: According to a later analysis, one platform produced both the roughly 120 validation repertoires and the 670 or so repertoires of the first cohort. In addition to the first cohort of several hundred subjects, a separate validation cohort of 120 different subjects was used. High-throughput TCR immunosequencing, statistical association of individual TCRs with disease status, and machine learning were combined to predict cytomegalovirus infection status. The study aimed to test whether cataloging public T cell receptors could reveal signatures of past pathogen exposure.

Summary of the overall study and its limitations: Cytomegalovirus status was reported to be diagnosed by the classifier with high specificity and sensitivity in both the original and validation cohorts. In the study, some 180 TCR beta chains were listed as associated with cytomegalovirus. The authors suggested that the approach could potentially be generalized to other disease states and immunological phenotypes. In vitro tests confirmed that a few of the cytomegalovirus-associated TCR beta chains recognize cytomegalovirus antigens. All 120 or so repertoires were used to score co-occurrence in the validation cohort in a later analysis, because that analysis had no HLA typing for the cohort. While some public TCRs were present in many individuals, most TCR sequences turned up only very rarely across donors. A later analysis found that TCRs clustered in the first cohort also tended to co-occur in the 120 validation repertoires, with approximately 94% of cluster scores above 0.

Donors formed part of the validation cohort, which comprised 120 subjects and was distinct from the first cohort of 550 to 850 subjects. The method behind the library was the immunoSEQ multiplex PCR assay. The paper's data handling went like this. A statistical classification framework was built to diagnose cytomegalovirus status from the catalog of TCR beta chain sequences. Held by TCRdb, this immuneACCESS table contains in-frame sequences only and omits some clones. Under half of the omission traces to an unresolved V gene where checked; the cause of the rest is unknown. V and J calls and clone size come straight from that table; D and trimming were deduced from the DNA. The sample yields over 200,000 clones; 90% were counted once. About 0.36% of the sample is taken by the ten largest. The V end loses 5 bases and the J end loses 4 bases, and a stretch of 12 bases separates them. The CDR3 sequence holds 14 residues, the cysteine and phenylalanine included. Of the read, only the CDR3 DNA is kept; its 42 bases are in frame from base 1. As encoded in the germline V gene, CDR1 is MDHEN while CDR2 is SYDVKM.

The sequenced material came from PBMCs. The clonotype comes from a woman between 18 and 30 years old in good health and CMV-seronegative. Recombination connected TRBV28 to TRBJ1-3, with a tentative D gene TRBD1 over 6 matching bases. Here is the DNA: TGTGCCAGCAGTCGACAGGAACGCGGAAACACCATATATTTT. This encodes CASSRQERGNTIYF.